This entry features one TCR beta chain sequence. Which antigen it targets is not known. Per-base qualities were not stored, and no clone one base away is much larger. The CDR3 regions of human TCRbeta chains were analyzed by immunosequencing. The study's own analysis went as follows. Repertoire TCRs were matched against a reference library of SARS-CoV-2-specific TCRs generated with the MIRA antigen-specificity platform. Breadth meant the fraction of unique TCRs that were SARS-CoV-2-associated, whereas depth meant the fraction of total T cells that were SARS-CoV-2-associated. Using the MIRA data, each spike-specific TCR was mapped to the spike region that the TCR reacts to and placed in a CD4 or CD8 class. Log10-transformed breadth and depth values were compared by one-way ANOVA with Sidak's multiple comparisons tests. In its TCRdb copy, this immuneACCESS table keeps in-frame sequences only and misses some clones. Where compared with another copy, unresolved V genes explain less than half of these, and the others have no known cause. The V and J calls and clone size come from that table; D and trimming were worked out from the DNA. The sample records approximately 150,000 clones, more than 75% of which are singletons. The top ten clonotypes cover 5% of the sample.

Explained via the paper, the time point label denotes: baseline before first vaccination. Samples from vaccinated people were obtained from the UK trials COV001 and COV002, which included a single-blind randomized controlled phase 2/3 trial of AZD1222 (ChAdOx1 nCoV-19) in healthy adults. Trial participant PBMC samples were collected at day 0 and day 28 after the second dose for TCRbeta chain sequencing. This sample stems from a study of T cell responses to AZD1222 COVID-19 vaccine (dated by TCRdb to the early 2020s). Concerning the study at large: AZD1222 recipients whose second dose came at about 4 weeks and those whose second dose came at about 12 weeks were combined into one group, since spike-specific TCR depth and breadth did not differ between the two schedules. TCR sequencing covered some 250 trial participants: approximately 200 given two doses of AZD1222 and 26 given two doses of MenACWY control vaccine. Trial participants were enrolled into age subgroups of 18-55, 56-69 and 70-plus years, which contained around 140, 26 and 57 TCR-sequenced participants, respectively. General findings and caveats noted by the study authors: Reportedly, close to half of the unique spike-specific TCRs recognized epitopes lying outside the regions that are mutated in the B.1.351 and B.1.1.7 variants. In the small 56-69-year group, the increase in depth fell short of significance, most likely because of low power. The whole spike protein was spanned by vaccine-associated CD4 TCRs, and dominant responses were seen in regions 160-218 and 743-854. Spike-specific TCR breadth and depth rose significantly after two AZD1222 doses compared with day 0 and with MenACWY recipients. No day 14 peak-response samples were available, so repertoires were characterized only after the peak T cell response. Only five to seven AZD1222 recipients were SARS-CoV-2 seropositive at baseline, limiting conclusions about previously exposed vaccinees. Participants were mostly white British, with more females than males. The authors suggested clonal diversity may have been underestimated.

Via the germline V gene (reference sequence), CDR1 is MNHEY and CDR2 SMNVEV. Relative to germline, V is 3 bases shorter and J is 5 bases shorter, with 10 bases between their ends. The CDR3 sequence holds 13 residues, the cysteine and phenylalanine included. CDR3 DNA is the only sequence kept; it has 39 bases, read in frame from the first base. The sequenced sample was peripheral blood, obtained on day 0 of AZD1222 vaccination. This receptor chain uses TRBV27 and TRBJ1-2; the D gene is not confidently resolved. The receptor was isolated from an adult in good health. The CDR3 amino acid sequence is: CASSLSGGYGYTF. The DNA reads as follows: TGTGCCAGCAGTTTGTCGGGAGGGTATGGCTACACCTTC.